A selection of T cell receptor beta chains follows, all from one sample in a study of cytomegalovirus exposure and HLA in healthy donors. Sequencing used immunoSEQ multiplex PCR; TCRdb keeps in-frame clones, though not all of them. This sample has 100,000 to 150,000 clones, with 55% to 80% found just once. The sequencing input was PBMCs. Source of these receptors: a middle-aged woman in good health and CMV-seronegative. CDR3s include the opening cysteine and the closing phenylalanine or tryptophan. A D gene is named only where the DNA matches it firmly. Size is stated for part of the rows, as once, few or many counts, or as a class when the clone is expanded.

D	size	V	J	CDR3	DNA
NA	NA	TRBV30	TRBJ2-2	CAWRAGVLTGELFF	TGTGCCTGGAGGGCCGGAGTCCTCACCGGGGAGCTGTTTTTT
NA	NA	TRBV4-1	TRBJ2-5	CASSQASGQGGSWETQYF	TGCGCCAGCAGCCAAGCGAGCGGGCAGGGAGGTTCATGGGAGACCCAGTACTTC
NA	few	TRBV4-1	TRBJ2-2	CASRGGDTGELFF	TGCGCCAGCAGAGGGGGTGACACCGGGGAGCTGTTTTTT
TRBD1	NA	TRBV7-9	TRBJ1-4	CASSPITGGLEKLFF	TGTGCCAGCAGCCCCATCACAGGGGGACTTGAAAAACTGTTTTTT
NA	NA	TRBV6-9	TRBJ1-2	CAAPDNYGYTF	TGTGCCGCCCCAGATAACTATGGCTACACCTTC
NA	NA	TRBV7-2	TRBJ1-1	CASSLKLAGTEAFF	TGTGCCAGCAGCTTAAAATTAGCGGGTACTGAAGCTTTCTTT
NA	NA	TRBV5-1	TRBJ1-1	CASSLHAGGNTEAFF	TGCGCCAGCAGCTTGCATGCGGGGGGGAACACTGAAGCTTTCTTT
NA	NA	TRBV7-3	TRBJ2-1	CASSLGGASYNEQFF	TGTGCCAGCAGCTTGGGGGGGGCCTCCTACAATGAGCAGTTCTTC
TRBD1	NA	TRBV19	TRBJ1-2	CASSVSGTVSNYGYTF	TGTGCCAGTAGTGTGTCCGGGACAGTGTCTAACTATGGCTACACCTTC
NA	few	TRBV6-6	TRBJ2-2	CASSPRRDTGELFF	TGTGCCAGCAGTCCCCGCAGGGACACCGGGGAGCTGTTTTTT
NA	few	TRBV20-1	TRBJ2-4	CSHQRENIQYF	TGCAGTCACCAGAGGGAAAACATTCAGTACTTC
NA	NA	TRBV6-4	TRBJ1-1	CASSEGEDTEAFF	TGTGCCAGCAGTGAAGGGGAAGACACTGAAGCTTTCTTT
NA	few	TRBV7-9	TRBJ2-7	CASSQQGSEQYF	TGTGCCAGCAGCCAACAGGGTTCCGAGCAGTACTTC
NA	few	TRBV19	TRBJ1-5	CASSMGGQPQHF	TGTGCCAGTAGTATGGGAGGACAGCCCCAGCATTTT
NA	few	TRBV10-1	TRBJ2-1	CASSERGYYNEQFF	TGCGCCAGCAGTGAGAGGGGTTACTACAATGAGCAGTTCTTC
TRBD1	few	TRBV20-1	TRBJ1-1	CSEFRGTEAFF	TGCAGTGAATTCAGGGGGACTGAAGCTTTCTTT
NA	NA	TRBV5-1	TRBJ1-1	CASTSGQQNTEAFF	TGCGCCAGCACCTCGGGACAACAGAACACTGAAGCTTTCTTT
TRBD2	NA	TRBV7-2	TRBJ2-5	CASSPGPGGRGEETQYF	TGTGCCAGCAGCCCGGGGCCCGGGGGGAGGGGAGAAGAGACCCAGTACTTC
NA	once	TRBV30	TRBJ1-6	CASPSGTPGYNSPLHF	TGTGCCTCCCCTAGCGGGACGCCGGGCTATAATTCACCCCTCCACTTT
NA	few	TRBV28	TRBJ1-1	CASSHRLEAFF	TGTGCCAGCAGTCACAGGCTTGAAGCTTTCTTT
TRBD1	NA	TRBV5-3	TRBJ1-1	CARSVHYRGNTEAFF	TGTGCCAGAAGCGTACACTACAGGGGGAACACTGAAGCTTTCTTT
NA	few	TRBV7-2	TRBJ2-3	CASSLALSTDTQYF	TGTGCCAGCAGCTTAGCGCTAAGCACAGATACGCAGTATTTT
NA	NA	TRBV5-4	TRBJ1-5	CASSLGGASSNQPQHF	TGTGCCAGCAGCTTGGGGGGCGCCTCGAGCAATCAGCCCCAGCATTTT
NA	NA	TRBV6-6	TRBJ1-6	CASEPGTLGSPLHF	TGTGCCAGCGAACCCGGGACATTGGGTTCACCCCTCCACTTT
NA	NA	TRBV10-1	TRBJ2-1	CASSERGRGDYNEQFF	TGCGCCAGCAGTGAGAGGGGGAGGGGGGACTACAATGAGCAGTTCTTC
NA	NA	TRBV9	TRBJ1-4	CASSVSPGGTNEKLFF	TGTGCCAGCAGCGTATCCCCAGGAGGAACTAATGAAAAACTGTTTTTT
NA	NA	TRBV7-3	TRBJ1-5	CASSFSIYQPQHF	TGTGCCAGCAGCTTTTCTATATATCAGCCCCAGCATTTT
TRBD1	NA	TRBV27	TRBJ1-2	CASSQGGWGSGYTF	TGTGCCAGCAGTCAAGGGGGCTGGGGTTCCGGCTACACCTTC
NA	NA	TRBV6-1	TRBJ1-5	CASGEGRRSNQPQHF	TGTGCCAGCGGTGAGGGGCGTAGGAGCAATCAGCCCCAGCATTTT
NA	NA	TRBV7-9	TRBJ1-1	CASSLVTRTEAFF	TGTGCCAGCAGCTTAGTGACCAGGACTGAAGCTTTCTTT
NA	NA	TRBV7-8	TRBJ1-3	CASSSHPGGAVNTIYF	TGTGCCAGCAGCTCGCACCCGGGGGGGGCGGTTAACACCATATATTTT
NA	NA	TRBV28	TRBJ2-7	CASSRGGNEQYF	TGTGCCAGCAGTAGGGGGGGAAACGAGCAGTACTTC
NA	few	TRBV30	TRBJ2-3	CAWSGGETSPPSTDTQYF	TGTGCCTGGAGTGGCGGGGAAACTAGCCCCCCTAGCACAGATACGCAGTATTTT
NA	NA	TRBV6-5	TRBJ1-1	CASSLQQEGNTEAFF	TGTGCCAGCAGTCTACAGCAGGAGGGGAACACTGAAGCTTTCTTT
NA	NA	TRBV5-1	TRBJ2-1	CASSDRRGEQFF	TGCGCCAGCAGCGACAGACGGGGGGAGCAGTTCTTC
NA	NA	TRBV9	TRBJ2-5	CASSVAVGSQETQYF	TGTGCCAGCAGCGTAGCTGTTGGCAGTCAAGAGACCCAGTACTTC
TRBD2	NA	TRBV5-1	TRBJ2-6	CASSEREGGGGANVLTF	TGCGCCTCCTCCGAAAGGGAGGGTGGTGGTGGGGCCAACGTCCTGACTTTC
NA	NA	TRBV4-1	TRBJ1-1	CASSQENRWDTEAFF	TGCGCCAGCAGCCAAGAGAACAGGTGGGACACTGAAGCTTTCTTT
NA	NA	TRBV7-8	TRBJ2-3	CASSLGLRTVGTDTQYF	TGTGCCAGCAGCTTAGGGCTCCGGACAGTCGGGACAGATACGCAGTATTTT
NA	NA	TRBV19	TRBJ2-2	CASRWAPKDTGELFF	TGTGCCAGTAGGTGGGCACCGAAGGACACCGGGGAGCTGTTTTTT
NA	NA	TRBV19	TRBJ2-7	CASSMSMKPYEQYF	TGTGCCAGTAGTATGTCAATGAAGCCGTACGAGCAGTACTTC
NA	NA	TRBV19	TRBJ1-1	CASRRRQDLNTEAFF	TGTGCCAGTAGGCGCAGACAGGATCTGAACACTGAAGCTTTCTTT
TRBD1	NA	TRBV5-1	TRBJ1-1	CASSWLQGINTEAFF	TGCGCCAGCAGCTGGCTACAGGGGATAAACACTGAAGCTTTCTTT
TRBD1	NA	TRBV30	TRBJ1-2	CAWSWTGGTANYGYTF	TGTGCCTGGAGTTGGACAGGGGGTACAGCTAACTATGGCTACACCTTC
TRBD1	NA	TRBV25-1	TRBJ1-2	CASRDWTGNYGYTF	TGTGCCAGCAGGGATTGGACAGGAAACTATGGCTACACCTTC
NA	few	TRBV5-6	TRBJ1-1	CASRHRFLNTEAFF	TGTGCCAGCAGACACAGGTTTTTGAACACTGAAGCTTTCTTT
NA	once	TRBV7-9	TRBJ1-1	CASRLGRGDTEAFF	TGTGCCAGCAGGCTCGGACGGGGGGACACTGAAGCTTTCTTT
TRBD1	NA	TRBV7-2	TRBJ2-7	CASSSDRGTFYEQYF	TGTGCCAGCAGCTCAGACAGGGGTACCTTCTACGAGCAGTACTTC
TRBD1	few	TRBV4-1	TRBJ1-1	CASSQVGKGAVNTEAFF	TGCGCCAGCAGCCAAGTCGGTAAGGGGGCGGTGAACACTGAAGCTTTCTTT
NA	few	TRBV4-1	TRBJ1-6	CASSQDAPVYNSPLHF	TGCGCCAGCAGCCAAGATGCCCCGGTTTATAATTCACCCCTCCACTTT
TRBD1	NA	TRBV28	TRBJ2-7	CASSSYRGLEQYF	TGTGCCAGCAGTTCATACAGGGGTCTCGAGCAGTACTTC
NA	NA	TRBV27	TRBJ2-2	CASSLPGGSAFTGELFF	TGTGCCAGCAGTTTACCCGGGGGATCCGCGTTCACCGGGGAGCTGTTTTTT
NA	NA	TRBV7-3	TRBJ2-1	CASSLDGGNEQFF	TGTGCCAGCAGCCTCGACGGGGGAAATGAGCAGTTCTTC
TRBD1	NA	TRBV2	TRBJ2-2	CASKGTGGTGELFF	TGTGCCAGCAAGGGGACAGGTGGCACCGGGGAGCTGTTTTTT
NA	NA	TRBV10-3	TRBJ1-1	CAISRLNTEAFF	TGTGCCATCTCACGGTTGAACACTGAAGCTTTCTTT
NA	NA	TRBV7-6	TRBJ2-7	CASSSLGGPSSYEQYF	TGTGCCAGCAGCTCCCTCGGCGGGCCCAGCTCCTACGAGCAGTACTTC
TRBD1	NA	TRBV28	TRBJ2-3	CASSRTGRYSTDTQYF	TGTGCCAGCAGCCGGACAGGGAGGTACAGCACAGATACGCAGTATTTT
NA	NA	TRBV29-1	TRBJ1-1	CSVEDEKGGTEAFF	TGCAGCGTTGAAGATGAGAAAGGAGGGACTGAAGCTTTCTTT
TRBD2	NA	TRBV18	TRBJ2-3	CASSPGLAGVITDTQYF	TGTGCCAGCTCACCCGGACTAGCGGGGGTGATCACAGATACGCAGTATTTT